A selection of T cell receptor beta chains follows, all from one sample in a study of blood T cell repertoires in COVID-19. This table comes from immunoSEQ multiplex PCR, and its TCRdb copy is limited to in-frame clones, with some not included. The table has roughly 69,000 clones, roughly 80% seen once. The source material was peripheral blood. The receptors were gathered from a human donor in a cohort sampled during active COVID-19. Both conserved end residues are part of each CDR3. The order of the fields is J gene, clone size, V gene, CDR3 protein. Clone sizes are given selectively: once, few, many, or a class where the clone is expanded.

TRBJ1-1,NA,TRBV7-9,CASSLAKKGVTEAFF
TRBJ2-1,NA,TRBV28,CASTSEVTLSYNEQFF
TRBJ2-3,NA,TRBV7-2,CASSPGTSGRASTDTQYF
TRBJ2-1,NA,TRBV7-6,CASSPMGAYTTYNEQFF
TRBJ2-7,NA,TRBV7-3,CASSSQGGGYEQYF
TRBJ2-2,NA,TRBV20-1,CSASGQGSPGELFF
TRBJ2-7,NA,TRBV15,CATSRGRGGTYEQYF
TRBJ2-7,NA,TRBV7-6,CASSYSGMYEQYF
TRBJ1-2,NA,TRBV6-5,CASSPRVDYGYTF
TRBJ1-5,NA,TRBV29-1,CSVGTANQPQHF
TRBJ1-3,NA,TRBV3-1/TRBV3-2,CASSHPPGQDLIFGRNTIYF
TRBJ2-7,NA,TRBV5-1,CASSRGAVYEQYF
TRBJ1-4,NA,TRBV28,CASSLRLGTGVEKLFF
TRBJ2-1,NA,TRBV7-2,CASSLAVSSGMYNEQFF
TRBJ2-1,NA,TRBV24-1,CATSGASGGLYEQFF
TRBJ1-1,NA,TRBV5-6,CASSTYLKGGDTEAFF
TRBJ2-1,NA,TRBV19,CASSISTGYNEQFF
TRBJ2-7,NA,TRBV6-2/TRBV6-3,CASSGSSYEQYF
TRBJ1-2,NA,TRBV11-2,CASSPGGGGLGYTF
TRBJ2-7,NA,TRBV30,CAWSPTRGFGYEQYF
TRBJ1-5,NA,TRBV15,CATSSAQGAGQPQHF
TRBJ1-2,few,TRBV6-2/TRBV6-3,CASSVTGDYGYTF
TRBJ2-7,NA,TRBV4-3,CASSQERVSYEQYF
TRBJ2-7,NA,TRBV27,CASSTAGQPAAEQYF
TRBJ2-5,once,TRBV11-2,CASSSAGGETQYF
TRBJ2-3,NA,TRBV7-8,CASSLGPGQGYTDTQYF
TRBJ2-7,NA,TRBV5-1,CASSLVPRSPVYEQYF
TRBJ2-7,NA,TRBV5-1,CASSLLPSGSYEQYF
TRBJ2-1,NA,TRBV19,CASSVIGSNEQFF
TRBJ2-7,once,TRBV19,CASSIFGGDKTYEQYF
TRBJ2-2,many,TRBV27,CASSPSGELFF
TRBJ2-7,NA,TRBV6-6,CASSFTGVGDYEQYF
TRBJ1-1,NA,TRBV4-1,CASSLQGGTEAFF
TRBJ1-5,NA,TRBV4-3,CASSQETGVYQPQHF
TRBJ2-2,few,TRBV18,CASSPRASGGASGELFF
TRBJ2-2,NA,TRBV5-1,CASSSDDWTANTGELFF
TRBJ1-5,NA,TRBV6-2/TRBV6-3,CASSYRATAGTGGFQPQHF
TRBJ2-6,NA,TRBV6-5,CASRQGGSGANVLTF
TRBJ1-5,NA,TRBV6-6,CASRQGIQPQHF
TRBJ1-4,NA,TRBV7-2,CASSLVRGEKLFF
TRBJ2-3,few,TRBV7-2,CASSLDPGLAGYSDTQYF
TRBJ2-2,NA,TRBV3-1/TRBV3-2,CASSPQTGANGELFF
TRBJ2-5,NA,TRBV2,CASRDSGEEETQYF
TRBJ1-1,NA,TRBV2,CASSDFSGGTEAFF
TRBJ1-1,NA,TRBV28,CASSLGQAPEAFF
TRBJ2-1,NA,TRBV29-1,CSVTPGLISNEQFF
TRBJ2-3,NA,TRBV27,CASSLSGNRADTQYF
TRBJ1-1,NA,TRBV18,CASSPLGPGNTEAFF
TRBJ1-5,few,TRBV6-4,CASTGVYSNQPQHF
TRBJ2-1,NA,TRBV9,CASSVGGGGYNEQFF
TRBJ1-3,NA,TRBV28,CASSSPARAGQRGNTIYF
TRBJ2-7,once,TRBV18,CASSPSLAGGASYEQYF